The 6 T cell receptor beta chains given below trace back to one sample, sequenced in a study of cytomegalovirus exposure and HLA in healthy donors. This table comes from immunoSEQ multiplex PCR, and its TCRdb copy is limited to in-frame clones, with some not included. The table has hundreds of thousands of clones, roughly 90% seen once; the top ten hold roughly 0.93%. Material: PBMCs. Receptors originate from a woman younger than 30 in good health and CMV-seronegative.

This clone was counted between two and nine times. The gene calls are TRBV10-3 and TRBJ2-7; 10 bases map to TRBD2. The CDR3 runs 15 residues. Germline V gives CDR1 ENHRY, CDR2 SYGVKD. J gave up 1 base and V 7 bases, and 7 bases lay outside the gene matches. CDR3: CAITKRTSGSYEQYF. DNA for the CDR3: TGTGCCATCACTAAGCGGACTAGCGGTTCCTACGAGCAGTACTTC.

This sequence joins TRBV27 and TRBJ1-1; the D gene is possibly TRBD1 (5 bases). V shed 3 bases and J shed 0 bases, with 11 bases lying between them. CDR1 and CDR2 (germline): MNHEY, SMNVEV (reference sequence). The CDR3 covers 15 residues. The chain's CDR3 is CASSLDNNMNTEAFF. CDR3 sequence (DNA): TGTGCCAGCAGTTTGGACAACAACATGAACACTGAAGCTTTCTTT.

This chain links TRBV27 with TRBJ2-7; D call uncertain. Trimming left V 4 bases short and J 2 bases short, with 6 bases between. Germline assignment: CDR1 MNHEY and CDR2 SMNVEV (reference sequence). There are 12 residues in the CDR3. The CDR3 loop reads CASSSIPYEQYF. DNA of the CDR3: TGTGCCAGCAGTTCTATCCCCTACGAGCAGTACTTC.

The CDR3 DNA sequence: TGTGCCAGCAGGACAGGGGAGGTATTCAATGAGCAGTTCTTC. Translating it yields CASRTGEVFNEQFF. The J gene is TRBJ2-1, the V gene TRBV6-5; 8 bases agree with TRBD1. The germline V gene encodes CDR1 MNHEY and CDR2 SVGAGI. The CDR3 has 14 residues. V shed 6 bases, J shed 6 bases, and the junction held 7 bases outside the gene matches.

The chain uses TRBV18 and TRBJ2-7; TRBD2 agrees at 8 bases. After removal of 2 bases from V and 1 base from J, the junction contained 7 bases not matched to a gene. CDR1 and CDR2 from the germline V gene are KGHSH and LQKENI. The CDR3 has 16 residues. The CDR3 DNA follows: TGTGCCAGCTCACCAGTCGGCGGGAGGTCATCCTACGAGCAGTACTTC. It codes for CASSPVGGRSSYEQYF.

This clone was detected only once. In DNA, the CDR3 is TGTGCCAGCAGCGCTTACCGACGGGGGATGTTAGATACGCAGTATTTT. This translates into CASSAYRRGMLDTQYF. V usage is TRBV9 and J usage is TRBJ2-3; TRBD2 might be the D (6 bases). Germline V gene data show CDR1 as SGDLS and CDR2 as YYNGEE. V gave up 3 bases and J gave up 5 bases, with 19 bases separating them. The CDR3 contains 16 residues.